The rows below give T cell receptor beta chains drawn from one sample of a study of T cell responses to AZD1222 COVID-19 vaccine. The repertoire was sequenced with immunoSEQ multiplex PCR; TCRdb's copy has only in-frame clones and lacks some. Of more than 60,000 clones listed, roughly nine tenths were seen once; the top ten hold roughly 24%. This material consisted of peripheral blood, taken on day 0 of AZD1222 vaccination. The receptors originated from an adult in good health. CDR3s include the opening cysteine and the closing phenylalanine or tryptophan. Fields, in order: J gene, V gene, clone size, D gene, CDR3 protein, CDR3 DNA. A D gene is named only where the DNA matches it firmly. Size tells how often a clone was seen (once, few, many) or the class of an expanded clone, and some rows leave it out.

J gene: TRBJ2-2; V gene: TRBV5-1; clone size: -; D gene: -; CDR3 protein: CASSLGPHEGSTGELFF; CDR3 DNA: TGCGCCAGCAGCTTGGGGCCCCATGAGGGGAGCACCGGGGAGCTGTTTTTT
J gene: TRBJ1-4; V gene: TRBV16; clone size: -; D gene: -; CDR3 protein: CASRQPANEKLFF; CDR3 DNA: TGTGCCAGCAGACAGCCCGCGAATGAAAAACTGTTTTTT
J gene: TRBJ1-3; V gene: TRBV11-2; clone size: -; D gene: -; CDR3 protein: CASSLLRAGNTIYF; CDR3 DNA: TGTGCCAGCAGCCTCTTACGGGCTGGAAACACCATATATTTT
J gene: TRBJ1-1; V gene: TRBV5-6; clone size: -; D gene: -; CDR3 protein: CASSFSTEAFF; CDR3 DNA: TGTGCCAGCAGCTTCTCCACTGAAGCTTTCTTT
J gene: TRBJ1-5; V gene: TRBV6-1; clone size: -; D gene: -; CDR3 protein: CASSERHQPQHF; CDR3 DNA: TGTGCCAGCAGTGAGAGGCATCAGCCCCAGCATTTT
J gene: TRBJ1-1; V gene: TRBV7-3; clone size: -; D gene: -; CDR3 protein: CASSQVSGEAFF; CDR3 DNA: TGTGCCAGCAGCCAAGTCTCGGGTGAAGCTTTCTTT
J gene: TRBJ1-2; V gene: TRBV30; clone size: -; D gene: -; CDR3 protein: CAWSPGVGGLYGYTF; CDR3 DNA: TGTGCCTGGAGTCCAGGGGTGGGGGGGCTCTATGGCTACACCTTC
J gene: TRBJ2-1; V gene: TRBV11-2; clone size: once; D gene: -; CDR3 protein: CASSLNTYSGELNYNEQFF; CDR3 DNA: TGTGCCAGCAGCTTAAATACCTATTCCGGGGAGCTTAACTACAATGAGCAGTTCTTC
J gene: TRBJ2-7; V gene: TRBV9; clone size: -; D gene: -; CDR3 protein: CASSVDSGVDEQYF; CDR3 DNA: TGTGCCAGCAGCGTGGACAGCGGCGTCGACGAGCAGTACTTC
J gene: TRBJ1-5; V gene: TRBV4-1; clone size: -; D gene: -; CDR3 protein: CASSQVATENQPQHF; CDR3 DNA: TGCGCCAGCAGCCAAGTAGCGACAGAAAATCAGCCCCAGCATTTT
J gene: TRBJ2-1; V gene: TRBV5-1; clone size: -; D gene: TRBD2; CDR3 protein: CASSLRLAGVSYNEQFF; CDR3 DNA: TGCGCCAGCAGCTTAAGACTAGCGGGAGTTTCCTACAATGAGCAGTTCTTC
J gene: TRBJ2-1; V gene: TRBV7-3; clone size: -; D gene: -; CDR3 protein: CASSLRAGLDNEQFF; CDR3 DNA: TGTGCCAGCAGCTTAAGGGCTGGGCTAGACAATGAGCAGTTCTTC
J gene: TRBJ1-1; V gene: TRBV6-1; clone size: -; D gene: -; CDR3 protein: CASSEAPGTRAFF; CDR3 DNA: TGTGCCAGCAGTGAGGCCCCAGGGACAAGGGCTTTCTTT
J gene: TRBJ2-1; V gene: TRBV7-7; clone size: -; D gene: -; CDR3 protein: CASSLNRVDNEQFF; CDR3 DNA: TGTGCCAGCAGCCTAAACAGGGTGGACAATGAGCAGTTCTTC
J gene: TRBJ2-3; V gene: TRBV14; clone size: few; D gene: -; CDR3 protein: CASSQRGGLDTQYF; CDR3 DNA: TGTGCCAGCAGCCAACGGGGTGGATTGGATACGCAGTATTTT
J gene: TRBJ2-7; V gene: TRBV19; clone size: -; D gene: -; CDR3 protein: CASSIASSRVHEQYF; CDR3 DNA: TGTGCCAGTAGTATAGCCTCCTCCAGGGTCCACGAGCAGTACTTC
J gene: TRBJ2-5; V gene: TRBV6-5; clone size: -; D gene: TRBD1; CDR3 protein: CASSFDGQGRQTQYF; CDR3 DNA: TGTGCCAGCAGTTTCGATGGACAGGGAAGACAGACCCAGTACTTC
J gene: TRBJ1-2; V gene: TRBV9; clone size: -; D gene: -; CDR3 protein: CASSVATKGGTGYTF; CDR3 DNA: TGTGCCAGCAGCGTAGCTACTAAGGGGGGGACCGGCTACACCTTC
J gene: TRBJ1-3; V gene: TRBV6-5; clone size: -; D gene: -; CDR3 protein: CASTTYGGGNTIYF; CDR3 DNA: TGTGCCAGCACCACCTATGGCGGGGGGAACACCATATATTTT
J gene: TRBJ1-3; V gene: TRBV28; clone size: -; D gene: -; CDR3 protein: CASQEGGESGNTIYF; CDR3 DNA: TGTGCCAGCCAGGAGGGGGGTGAATCTGGAAACACCATATATTTT
J gene: TRBJ2-7; V gene: TRBV5-1; clone size: -; D gene: -; CDR3 protein: CASSLGLNLEQYF; CDR3 DNA: TGCGCCAGCAGCTTGGGGCTCAATTTGGAGCAGTACTTC
J gene: TRBJ2-1; V gene: TRBV15; clone size: -; D gene: TRBD2; CDR3 protein: CATKQGLDDNEQFF; CDR3 DNA: TGTGCCACCAAACAGGGACTAGATGATAATGAGCAGTTCTTC
J gene: TRBJ2-7; V gene: TRBV6-5; clone size: -; D gene: -; CDR3 protein: CASSRGGDNEQYF; CDR3 DNA: TGTGCCAGCTCACGGGGCGGGGATAACGAGCAGTACTTC
J gene: TRBJ1-2; V gene: TRBV29-1; clone size: -; D gene: -; CDR3 protein: CSVLAGVGYGYTF; CDR3 DNA: TGCAGCGTTTTGGCTGGGGTAGGCTATGGCTACACCTTC
J gene: TRBJ1-6; V gene: TRBV12-3/TRBV12-4; clone size: -; D gene: -; CDR3 protein: CASSFPNSPLHF; CDR3 DNA: TGTGCCAGCAGTTTCCCTAATTCACCCCTCCACTTT
J gene: TRBJ2-5; V gene: TRBV7-8; clone size: -; D gene: -; CDR3 protein: CASSLFIIGSSFPAPRDRKETQYF; CDR3 DNA: TGTGCCAGCAGCCTGTTTATTATCGGGAGTTCGTTTCCGGCACCCCGGGACCGAAAAGAGACCCAGTACTTC
J gene: TRBJ2-7; V gene: TRBV30; clone size: -; D gene: -; CDR3 protein: CAWSVSVYEQYF; CDR3 DNA: TGTGCCTGGAGTGTATCGGTGTACGAGCAGTACTTC
J gene: TRBJ2-7; V gene: TRBV4-1; clone size: -; D gene: -; CDR3 protein: CASSPTISSYEQYF; CDR3 DNA: TGCGCCAGCAGCCCGACAATCAGCTCCTACGAGCAGTACTTC
J gene: TRBJ1-2; V gene: TRBV3-1/TRBV3-2; clone size: -; D gene: -; CDR3 protein: CASSQDARDTNYGYTF; CDR3 DNA: TGTGCCAGCAGCCAAGATGCGAGAGACACTAACTATGGCTACACCTTC
J gene: TRBJ1-1; V gene: TRBV13; clone size: -; D gene: -; CDR3 protein: CASSSRGNTEAFF; CDR3 DNA: TGTGCCAGCAGCTCGAGGGGGAACACTGAAGCTTTCTTT
J gene: TRBJ1-5; V gene: TRBV21-1; clone size: few; D gene: -; CDR3 protein: CASHRRRGGYSNQPQHF; CDR3 DNA: TGTGCCTCTCACCGGAGGCGGGGCGGGTATAGCAATCAGCCCCAGCATTTT
J gene: TRBJ1-6; V gene: TRBV30; clone size: -; D gene: TRBD1; CDR3 protein: CAWRGQGITNSPLHF; CDR3 DNA: TGTGCCTGGAGAGGACAGGGCATAACTAATTCACCCCTCCACTTT
J gene: TRBJ2-5; V gene: TRBV7-2; clone size: -; D gene: TRBD2; CDR3 protein: CASSLGLAGDETQYF; CDR3 DNA: TGTGCCAGCAGCTTAGGACTAGCGGGAGATGAGACCCAGTACTTC
J gene: TRBJ1-1; V gene: TRBV29-1; clone size: -; D gene: -; CDR3 protein: CSVLGGINTEAFF; CDR3 DNA: TGCAGCGTTCTTGGGGGAATTAACACTGAAGCTTTCTTT
J gene: TRBJ2-7; V gene: TRBV19; clone size: once; D gene: TRBD1; CDR3 protein: CASSPGQGVREQYF; CDR3 DNA: TGTGCCAGTTCTCCGGGACAGGGGGTGAGGGAGCAGTACTTC
J gene: TRBJ1-5; V gene: TRBV4-2; clone size: -; D gene: -; CDR3 protein: CASSQESANNQPQHF; CDR3 DNA: TGTGCCAGCAGCCAAGAAAGCGCGAACAATCAGCCCCAGCATTTT
J gene: TRBJ2-1; V gene: TRBV19; clone size: -; D gene: TRBD2; CDR3 protein: CASSLSGGSYNEQFF; CDR3 DNA: TGTGCCAGTAGTCTCAGCGGGGGCTCCTACAATGAGCAGTTCTTC
J gene: TRBJ2-3; V gene: TRBV5-1; clone size: once; D gene: -; CDR3 protein: CASSPTGRTYTQYF; CDR3 DNA: TGCGCCAGCTCCCCAACGGGACGCACATATACGCAGTATTTT
J gene: TRBJ2-7; V gene: TRBV5-1; clone size: once; D gene: -; CDR3 protein: CASSAGWGGLAATYEQYF; CDR3 DNA: TGCGCCAGCAGCGCAGGGTGGGGGGGGCTAGCGGCCACCTACGAGCAGTACTTC
J gene: TRBJ2-2; V gene: TRBV3-1/TRBV3-2; clone size: -; D gene: TRBD2; CDR3 protein: CASSQGLGTGELFF; CDR3 DNA: TGTGCCAGCAGCCAGGGACTAGGCACCGGGGAGCTGTTTTTT
J gene: TRBJ1-1; V gene: TRBV10-3; clone size: -; D gene: -; CDR3 protein: CAISESGMNTEAFF; CDR3 DNA: TGTGCCATCAGTGAGTCTGGAATGAACACTGAAGCTTTCTTT
J gene: TRBJ1-5; V gene: TRBV7-8; clone size: -; D gene: TRBD1; CDR3 protein: CASSQGVGNQPQHF; CDR3 DNA: TGTGCCAGCAGCCAGGGGGTGGGGAATCAGCCCCAGCATTTT
J gene: TRBJ1-1; V gene: TRBV3-1/TRBV3-2; clone size: -; D gene: -; CDR3 protein: CASSPHWGEAFF; CDR3 DNA: TGTGCCAGCAGCCCCCACTGGGGTGAAGCTTTCTTT
J gene: TRBJ1-6; V gene: TRBV28; clone size: once; D gene: -; CDR3 protein: CASSITQENSPLHF; CDR3 DNA: TGTGCCAGCAGTATTACCCAGGAGAATTCACCCCTCCACTTT
J gene: TRBJ2-7; V gene: TRBV6-5; clone size: -; D gene: -; CDR3 protein: CASTSGGQAKQYF; CDR3 DNA: TGTGCCAGCACCTCTGGAGGCCAAGCGAAGCAGTACTTC
J gene: TRBJ2-3; V gene: TRBV5-4; clone size: -; D gene: -; CDR3 protein: CASSLSPGGHDTQYF; CDR3 DNA: TGTGCCAGCAGCTTAAGCCCAGGGGGGCACGATACGCAGTATTTT
J gene: TRBJ2-5; V gene: TRBV12-3/TRBV12-4; clone size: -; D gene: TRBD2; CDR3 protein: CASRTSGQETQYF; CDR3 DNA: TGTGCCAGCAGGACTAGCGGACAAGAGACCCAGTACTTC
J gene: TRBJ2-7; V gene: TRBV4-2; clone size: -; D gene: -; CDR3 protein: CASSQGELSGEQYF; CDR3 DNA: TGTGCCAGCAGCCAAGGAGAACTTAGCGGCGAGCAGTACTTC
J gene: TRBJ2-5; V gene: TRBV11-2; clone size: -; D gene: -; CDR3 protein: CASSLDRGERETQYF; CDR3 DNA: TGTGCCAGCAGCTTAGATCGAGGGGAGAGAGAGACCCAGTACTTC
J gene: TRBJ1-2; V gene: TRBV11-2; clone size: -; D gene: -; CDR3 protein: CASSLERLSGYTF; CDR3 DNA: TGTGCCAGCAGCTTAGAAAGGCTCTCTGGCTACACCTTC
J gene: TRBJ2-3; V gene: TRBV5-1; clone size: -; D gene: -; CDR3 protein: CASSQEASTDTQYF; CDR3 DNA: TGCGCCAGCAGCCAGGAAGCTAGCACAGATACGCAGTATTTT
J gene: TRBJ2-1; V gene: TRBV18; clone size: -; D gene: -; CDR3 protein: CASSPPRVPALPNNEQFF; CDR3 DNA: TGTGCCAGCTCACCACCGAGAGTCCCGGCTCTACCAAACAATGAGCAGTTCTTC
J gene: TRBJ2-3; V gene: TRBV18; clone size: -; D gene: -; CDR3 protein: CASSPTGTDTQYF; CDR3 DNA: TGTGCCAGCTCACCAACGGGCACAGATACGCAGTATTTT
J gene: TRBJ2-2; V gene: TRBV18; clone size: -; D gene: TRBD2; CDR3 protein: CASSPPSGRAFGELFF; CDR3 DNA: TGTGCCAGCTCACCACCCAGCGGGAGGGCCTTCGGGGAGCTGTTTTTT
J gene: TRBJ1-5; V gene: TRBV7-2; clone size: -; D gene: -; CDR3 protein: CASSLETGYQPQHF; CDR3 DNA: TGTGCCAGCAGCTTAGAGACAGGCTATCAGCCCCAGCATTTT